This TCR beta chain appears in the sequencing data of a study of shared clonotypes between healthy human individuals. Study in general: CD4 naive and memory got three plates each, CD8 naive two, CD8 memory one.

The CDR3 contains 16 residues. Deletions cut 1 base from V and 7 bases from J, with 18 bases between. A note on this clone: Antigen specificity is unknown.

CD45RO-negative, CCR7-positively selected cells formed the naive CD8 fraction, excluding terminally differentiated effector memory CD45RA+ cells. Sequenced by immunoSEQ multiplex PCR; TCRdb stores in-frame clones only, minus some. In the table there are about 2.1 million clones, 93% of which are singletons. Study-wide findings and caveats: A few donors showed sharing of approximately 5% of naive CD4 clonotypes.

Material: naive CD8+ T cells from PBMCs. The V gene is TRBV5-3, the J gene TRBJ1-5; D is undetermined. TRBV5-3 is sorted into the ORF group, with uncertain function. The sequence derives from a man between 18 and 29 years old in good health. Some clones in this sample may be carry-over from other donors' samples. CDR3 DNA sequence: TGTGCCAGAAGCTTGTTGACTTCAATCACGGTGCAGCCCCAGCATTTT. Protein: CARSLLTSITVQPQHF.